The 14 T cell receptor beta chains below come from one sample, sequenced in a study of shared clonotypes between healthy human individuals. Profiling relied on immunoSEQ multiplex PCR, and the TCRdb table lists in-frame clones only, not all of them. This table has 950,000 to 1,100,000 clones, approximately 72% appearing once. The sample consisted of memory CD4+ T cells sorted from blood. The sample's subset: CD45RA-negative fraction. The receptors shown here come from a man between 18 and 35 years old in good health.

V gene TRBV5-1 combines with J gene TRBJ1-1; D call uncertain. The germline V and J ends were trimmed by 1 base and 7 bases, with 8 bases remaining between them. The CDR3 length is 12 residues. Per the germline V gene, CDR1 is SGHRS and CDR2 is YFSETQ. CDR3 amino acids: CASSLSTHEAFF. The CDR3 region has the DNA TGCGCCAGCAGCTTGAGTACCCATGAAGCTTTCTTT.

This rearrangement joins TRBV11-3 to TRBJ1-6; no clear D gene. Trimming pared 5 bases from V and 11 bases from J, leaving 13 bases between. CDR3 length: 13 amino acids. Germline CDR1 SGHNT, CDR2 YENEEA. The CDR3 loop is CASSDRPGAPLHF. CDR3 in DNA: TGTGCCAGCAGCGACCGACCAGGTGCACCCCTCCACTTT.

Only a few counts were recorded for this clone. This chain uses TRBV29-1 with TRBJ2-3; 10 nucleotides agree with TRBD2. Germline V gene sequence: CDR1 SQVTM, CDR2 ANQGSEA. This CDR3 has 15 amino acids. Germline trimming cut 6 bases from V and 3 bases from J; bases unmatched to any gene: 9. The CDR3 nucleotides are TGCAGCGTAATCAAAGCGGGGGGGCAGACAGATACGCAGTATTTT. Amino acids: CSVIKAGGQTDTQYF.

The CDR3 DNA reads as TGTGCCAGCAGTTCTCAGGGCCTAGGGCCCCTCTACGAGCAGTACTTC. This translates into CASSSQGLGPLYEQYF. This chain links TRBV28 with TRBJ2-7; weak D call: TRBD1 (5 bases). The ends were cut back, 4 bases at V and 3 bases at J, with 19 bases in the middle. The CDR3 spans 16 residues. CDR1 is MDHEN, CDR2 SYDVKM, per germline.

The CDR3 sequence: CASSDWADYGYTF. Here the CDR3 DNA reads TGTGCCAGCAGTGATTGGGCAGACTATGGCTACACCTTC. The chain uses TRBV25-1 and TRBJ1-2; D uncertain. The CDR3 has 13 residues. Germline V gene lookup returns CDR1 MGHDK and CDR2 SYGVNS. Trimming removed 3 bases at V and 3 bases at J, with 8 bases between.

The chain recombines TRBV10-2 with TRBJ2-3; 8 bases line up with TRBD2. CDR1 WSHSY and CDR2 SAAADI come from the germline V gene. J was trimmed by 1 base and V by 9 bases; bases with no gene match: 9. This CDR3 is built from 15 residues. CDR3 nucleotides: TGCGCCAGGGGGATCGGGAGGGTCCGCACAGATACGCAGTATTTT. Amino acid sequence: CARGIGRVRTDTQYF.

This clone came up once. The J gene is TRBJ2-7, the V gene TRBV7-2; the match to TRBD2 covers 9 bases. CDR1 SGHTA and CDR2 FQGNSA come from the germline V gene. CDR3 size: 15 residues. The junction had 9 bases not matched to a gene; V was cut back by 5 bases and J by 4 bases. CDR3 DNA: TGTGCCAGCAGCATTGGGACTAGCCCTGGATACGAGCAGTACTTC. Translation: CASSIGTSPGYEQYF.

This clone has a single count. The genes are TRBV7-3 and TRBJ1-2, with 7 bases matching TRBD1. The V gene's germline CDR1 is SGHTA and CDR2 FQGTGA. The CDR3 extends over 13 amino acids. Unmatched junction bases numbered 8, after V lost 5 bases and J lost 8 bases. Here the CDR3 DNA reads TGTGCCAGCAGCCCTACGACAGGGACCGGCTACACCTTC. This encodes CASSPTTGTGYTF. The whole variable domain, filled in from reference TRBV7-3 and TRBJ1-2, reads GAGVSQTPSNKVTEKGKYVELRCDPISGHTALYWYRQSLGQGPEFLIYFQGTGAADDSGLPNDRFFAVRPEGSVSTLKIQRTERGDSAVYLCASSPTTGTGYTFGSGTRLTVV.

The chain links TRBV27 to TRBJ1-5; unclear D gene. Trimming pared 8 bases from V and 11 bases from J, leaving 22 bases between. From germline, CDR1 is MNHEY and CDR2 SMNVEV (reference sequence). This CDR3 spans 14 amino acids. This CDR3 is CASGPHYDQLAQHF. In DNA, the CDR3 is TGTGCCAGCGGTCCCCACTACGACCAATTGGCCCAGCATTTT.

For this clone: Within the sample, other DNA sequences also encode this same CDR3. The chain carries TRBV30 and TRBJ1-5, with D possibly TRBD1 on 6 matching bases. Germline CDR1 reads GTSNPN; CDR2 reads SVGIG (reference sequence). CDR3 length equals 13 residues. The V and J ends lost 3 bases and 4 bases respectively, with 10 bases between them. This CDR3 is CAWRGGGNQPQHF. In nucleotides, the CDR3 is TGTGCCTGGAGGGGAGGGGGGAATCAGCCCCAGCATTTT.

V is TRBV7-2 and J is TRBJ1-4, with D uncertain. CDR1 is SGHTA and CDR2 is FQGNSA in the germline V gene. V was clipped by 2 bases and J by 2 bases, with 9 bases between them. CDR3 size: 15 residues. CDR3 region: CASSLNTLTNEKLFF. The CDR3 DNA reads TGTGCCAGCAGCTTAAACACCTTGACTAATGAAAAACTGTTTTTT.

This clone was counted only a few times. J is TRBJ2-7 and V is TRBV10-3, with D maybe TRBD2 (6 bases). Between the trimmed V and J ends, which lost 7 bases and 2 bases, there was a span of 12 bases. This CDR3 spans 13 amino acids. From germline, CDR1 is ENHRY and CDR2 SYGVKD. CDR3 nucleotides: TGTGCCATCATGGCGGGGTTAACCTACGAGCAGTACTTC. This sequence encodes CAIMAGLTYEQYF.

The genes are TRBV19 and TRBJ2-5; 8 nucleotides align to TRBD1. The V gene end was trimmed by 3 bases and the J gene end by 7 bases; junction bases not matched to a gene: 7. CDR3 size: 14 residues. CDR1 is LNHDA, CDR2 SQIVND, per germline (reference sequence). The CDR3 DNA follows: TGTGCCAGTAGTATCGCAGGGGGCTTCGGGACCCAGTACTTC. Translation gives CASSIAGGFGTQYF.

The rearrangement joins TRBV10-3 to TRBJ2-3, with D tentatively TRBD2 (6 bases). V lost 0 bases and J lost 5, with 12 bases in between. From germline, CDR1 is ENHRY and CDR2 SYGVKD. The CDR3 extends over 15 amino acids. CDR3 residues: CAISESKGTGDTQYF. CDR3 nucleotide sequence: TGTGCCATCAGTGAGTCGAAAGGGACTGGAGATACGCAGTATTTT.